This T cell receptor (beta chain) came from a study of cytomegalovirus exposure and HLA in healthy donors (dated 2017 in TCRdb). With regard to the full study: According to an earlier analysis of 587 of the donors, 150 million to 200 million T cells yielded 90 million to 140 million unique TCR beta sequences and about 300 Gb of sequence data. Approximately 310 gigabases of sequencing data and 70 million to 100 million unique TCR sequences were included in an early release covering several hundred HLA-typed donors. Among the roughly 390 genotyped donors, approximately 81% belonged to the genetic ancestry cluster associated with self-reported Caucasian donors. The aim of the study was to test whether cataloging public T cell receptors could identify signatures of past pathogen exposure. The T cell repertoires of some 670 subjects were profiled by immunosequencing and related to cytomegalovirus serostatus. In addition to the first cohort of around 670 subjects, a separate validation cohort of around 110 different subjects was used. The study combined high-throughput TCR immunosequencing, statistical association of individual TCRs with disease status, and machine learning to predict cytomegalovirus infection status. A later analysis re-examined previously published TCR beta repertoires from 610 or so donors and added high-resolution HLA genotyping to investigate patterns of TCR occurrence. The later analysis used no new phenotypic data to find candidate immune exposures, relying instead on TCR beta sequences and their occurrence across donors. To decide whether each TCR beta V gene segment behaved as functional or pseudogenic, an earlier analysis of some 540 of the donors relied on high-throughput TCR beta sequencing. Donor age, sex, ethnicity and CMV serostatus were collected together with the repertoire data. A later genetic analysis used genome-wide SNP genotypes for about 65% of the roughly 670 donors, treating that subset as a discovery cohort. Every discovery cohort repertoire had been produced on one sequencing platform. HLA typing included class I and class II loci at four-digit resolution. Typing coverage differed by locus: A, B, C, DRB1 and DQB1 were typed in roughly 629-630 donors, DQA1 in about 500, DPA1 in 600 to 610, and DPB1 in approximately 450. Roughly five DR-DQ haplotypes were handled as single units for association and clustering, since linkage in the cohort was strong. Among about 410 genotyped donors of the cohort, an average of about 240,000 unique TCR beta nucleotide sequences was sequenced per donor, of which about 20% were non-productive.

The method behind the library was the immunoSEQ multiplex PCR assay. For the multiplex PCR, a mixture combining 60 forward primers for TCR Vbeta segments and 13 reverse primers for TCR Jbeta segments was used. Amplification of the CDR3 region of rearranged TCR beta genes was performed with a multiplex PCR assay on genomic DNA. Amplified TCR beta libraries were sequenced as 87-base-pair reads on the Illumina HiSeq System. In the source study's methods: A later analysis tallied some 79 million unique TCR beta chains across the 640 or so repertoires, and approximately 9.9 million of those chains were shared by two or more donors. Raw reads were error-corrected and collapsed into unique sequences by a nearest-neighbor algorithm in which closely related sequences were merged to remove PCR and sequencing errors. Alignment of CDR3 sequences to IMGT reference sequences was used to assign V, D and J gene segments. For a sequence to be retained, at least a six-nucleotide match to both a V gene segment and a J gene segment was required. A rearrangement was called productive if the CDR3 had no stop codons and remained in frame with V and J, and every other rearrangement was called non-productive. CDR3 was defined by IMGT convention, running from the second conserved V-encoded cysteine to the conserved J-encoded phenylalanine. The earlier analysis of 587 of the donors excluded sequences that lacked an unambiguous match to a single V gene segment. In an earlier analysis of approximately 500 of the donors, a V segment was called functional when productive rearrangements were above 56.7%, and segregating when the standard deviation between donors exceeded 5%. To diagnose cytomegalovirus status from the catalog of TCR beta chain sequences, a statistical classification framework was built. In a later analysis, V and J genes were assigned by comparing TCR nucleotide sequences against IMGT/GENE-DB human TR gene sequences. A later analysis assigned CDR3 sequences and most-parsimonious VDJ recombination scenarios with the TCRdist pipeline. A later analysis defined each TCR beta chain by its CDR3 amino acid sequence plus V-gene family, and excluded reads lacking a unique V-gene family. In a later analysis, 450 to 600 highly shared, low-generation-probability nucleotide sequences were removed to address suspected cross-contamination and a sequencing artifact. In a later analysis, a clonal expansion index for each public chain was calculated from normalized within-repertoire ranks of inferred template counts. In a later analysis, generation probabilities were computed using a VDJ recombination model fitted to out-of-frame rearrangements, and the results were checked against IGoR. In a later analysis, TCR-TCR, TCR-HLA and TCR-CMV co-occurrence was scored with hypergeometric tests, and a repertoire-size bias correction was applied to TCR pairs. To estimate false discovery rates, a later analysis permuted the HLA or CMV assignments 20 times. In a later analysis, co-occurring TCRs were grouped using DBSCAN, with TCRdist sequence similarity added in when clustering inside HLA-allele-positive subsets. For co-occurrence clustering, repertoires with fewer than 30,000 or more than 120,000 public chains were excluded, along with five or six repertoires with anomalous nucleotide sharing. The table was pulled from immuneACCESS by TCRdb, which kept in-frame rearrangements only. Such tables lose some clones; where checked, under half of the loss comes from unresolved V genes, and the rest has no known cause. V and J calls and clone size are as listed in that table; D and trimming were resolved from the DNA. The sample table lists roughly 150,000 clones, 75% to 80% of them with a count of one. In total, the top ten clones hold 0.5% to 0.85% of the sample.

Of note for this clone: There is no known antigen for this receptor. No much larger clone is present one base from it, and per-base qualities are unavailable.

Broader findings and caveats from the paper: Because HLA typing was missing for some donors at each locus, association tests included only the typed subset. Most CMV-associated TCR beta chains appeared to be HLA-restricted in a later analysis, and the HLA associations seemed to be driven largely by CMV exposure. Strong co-occurrence of HLA alleles, especially DR and DQ, made assigning TCR associations to individual alleles difficult. Approximately 18 rarely observed V segments, including chromosome 9 orphons, were excluded from the earlier analysis of almost 600 of the donors because counts were too low. In a later analysis, the rate of TCR association differed among HLA loci, with DRB1 alleles having the most associated TCRs and HLA-C alleles having the fewest. A group of highly shared sequence variants was considered likely to be a technical artifact of the sequencing pipeline. Roughly uniform sequencing depth across donors was assumed in presence/absence analyses, although this assumption may not hold. The only immune exposure information available for the cohort was CMV serostatus. A further reported finding was that TCR beta sequences accurately predicted the HLA-A and HLA-B alleles for most subjects in the first cohort. Cytomegalovirus status was reported to be diagnosed by the classifier with high specificity and sensitivity in both the original and validation cohorts. Most TCR sequences were observed very rarely across donors, whereas some public TCRs were present in many individuals. According to the authors, the approach could potentially be generalized to other disease states and immunological phenotypes. Some IMGT-functional V segments, including TRBV6-2 and TRBV6-3, could not be told apart with the 87-base-pair reads, so those segments were excluded. This cohort had only TCR beta chains sequenced, and the lack of alpha or paired-chain data limited which features could be detected. Specific HLA alleles were associated with roughly 16,000 TCR beta sequences at a false discovery rate of 0.05 in a later analysis. Correlated functional status among segregating V segments might reflect linkage disequilibrium, but an unknown experimental factor could not be ruled out. A few of the identified cytomegalovirus-associated TCR beta chains were confirmed in vitro to be specific for cytomegalovirus antigens. In a later genetic analysis, a missense DCLRE1C variant was associated with V-gene and J-gene trimming of TCR beta chains, and the association was replicated in an independent cohort. Compared with the approximately 720-donor mean, donors in an Asian-associated ancestry cluster had fewer N-insertions in productive TCRs, according to a later genetic analysis. In an earlier analysis of more than 500 of the donors, most TCR beta V segments appeared in productive rearrangements about 87% or about 30% of the time, broadly matching IMGT annotations. In a later analysis, several top co-occurrence clusters were reported to appear linked to parvovirus B19, influenza, CMV and Epstein-Barr virus. Compared with equally common non-associated chains, HLA-associated TCR beta chains in a later analysis were more clonally expanded and had lower generation probabilities. The study gave a list of about 170 TCR beta chains associated with cytomegalovirus.

The cohort comprised more than 550 healthy bone marrow donors. At the time of sampling, all cohort members were nominally healthy, though unrecorded immune exposures were likely present. The donor tested CMV seronegative and was one of the 352 seronegative cohort members. A peripheral blood sample was provided by each donor, and peripheral blood mononuclear cells were used for TCR beta sequencing. Genomic DNA was extracted from the blood cell samples with the Qiagen DNeasy Blood Extraction Kit. Sequences SGDLS (CDR1) and YYNGEE (CDR2) are obtained from the germline V gene. The germline V and J ends show losses of 0 bases and 2 bases respectively, and no gene match explains 5 bases of the junction. The CDR3 sequence holds 16 residues, the cysteine and phenylalanine included. The read is trimmed to its CDR3 DNA, 48 bases read in frame from base 1.

This chain is built from TRBV9 and TRBJ1-3, with 7 middle bases fitting TRBD1. This clonotype originated in a male donor in good health and CMV-seronegative. The sample was PBMCs. The CDR3 protein sequence reads: CASSVDDRVAGNTIYF. The DNA is as follows: TGTGCCAGCAGCGTAGACGACAGGGTAGCTGGAAACACCATATATTTT.